Listed below are T cell receptor beta chains from one sample, sequenced in a study of PD-1 blockade in classical Hodgkin lymphoma. The repertoire was sequenced with immunoSEQ multiplex PCR; TCRdb's copy has only in-frame clones and lacks some. The table records 30,000 to 45,000 clones, roughly three quarters of them present only once. The sequences come from peripheral blood mononuclear cells (PBMCs), collected before the second cycle of nivolumab. The receptors were gathered from a human donor with classical Hodgkin lymphoma. Both conserved end residues are part of each CDR3. D genes are given only for firm matches. Clone size is given for some rows only: seen once, a few or many times, or a class if the clone is expanded.

clone_size j_call d_call v_call cdr3_aa cdr3_nt
. TRBJ1-2 . TRBV16 CASSQYPGPAGYTF TGTGCCAGCAGCCAATATCCGGGGCCGGCTGGCTACACCTTC
few TRBJ1-3 TRBD1 TRBV10-3 CAISATGNSGNTIYF TGTGCCATCAGTGCGACAGGGAACTCTGGAAACACCATATATTTT
. TRBJ1-2 . TRBV4-3 CASSQAVAGRYGYTF TGCGCCAGCAGCCAAGCGGTGGCAGGGAGGTATGGCTACACCTTC
. TRBJ1-1 . TRBV14 CASSQSRNTEAFF TGTGCCAGCAGTCAAAGCAGGAACACTGAAGCTTTCTTT
. TRBJ1-4 . TRBV6-1 CANGWEKLFF TGTGCCAACGGGTGGGAAAAACTGTTTTTT
once TRBJ2-1 . TRBV14 CASSQDRWTTDNEQFF TGTGCCAGCAGCCAAGATCGTTGGACAACCGACAATGAGCAGTTCTTC
. TRBJ2-7 TRBD2 TRBV6-5 CASSYSSAGGYEQYF TGTGCCAGCAGTTACAGTTCGGCGGGGGGCTACGAGCAGTACTTC
many TRBJ1-3 . TRBV6-6 CASRASWNTIYF TGTGCCAGCAGAGCCTCGTGGAACACCATATATTTT
medium-sized TRBJ2-5 TRBD2 TRBV7-2 CASSLGTSGSETQYF TGTGCCAGCAGCCTTGGGACTAGCGGGTCGGAGACCCAGTACTTC
. TRBJ1-1 . TRBV7-3 CASSLIIIGGSGTEAFF TGTGCCAGCAGCTTAATTATAATCGGGGGCTCGGGCACTGAAGCTTTCTTT
. TRBJ2-7 . TRBV7-3 CASSSKKVFYEQYF TGTGCCAGCAGCTCCAAGAAAGTTTTCTACGAGCAGTACTTC
. TRBJ2-5 TRBD1 TRBV7-2 CASTEWTGQETQYF TGTGCCAGCACGGAGTGGACAGGCCAAGAGACCCAGTACTTC
. TRBJ2-7 . TRBV4-3 CASSQELGLYQYF TGCGCCAGCAGCCAAGAATTGGGCCTCTACCAGTACTTC
. TRBJ2-6 . TRBV7-6 CASSRNSGANVLTF TGTGCCAGCAGCCGGAATTCTGGGGCCAACGTCCTGACTTTC
. TRBJ2-5 . TRBV10-3 CAISGYRTGEETQYF TGTGCCATCAGTGGTTACAGGACCGGCGAAGAGACCCAGTACTTC
. TRBJ2-1 TRBD2 TRBV7-2 CASSLELAGGSGQFF TGTGCCAGCAGCTTAGAGCTAGCGGGGGGGAGCGGGCAGTTCTTC
. TRBJ1-2 . TRBV6-5 CASSSGALGYTF TGTGCCAGCAGTTCAGGGGCGCTGGGCTACACCTTC
few TRBJ2-3 TRBD2 TRBV7-9 CASSQRRLAGGPDTQYF TGTGCCAGCAGCCAACGTCGGCTAGCGGGGGGCCCAGATACGCAGTATTTT
. TRBJ1-1 . TRBV6-5 CASSRQSSTEAFF TGTGCCAGCAGCCGCCAGTCAAGCACTGAAGCTTTCTTT
. TRBJ2-1 . TRBV19 CASKAGIGTYNEQFF TGTGCCAGTAAGGCGGGAATTGGCACCTACAATGAGCAGTTCTTC
. TRBJ2-3 . TRBV18 CASSQNIGDTQYF TGTGCCAGCTCACAGAATATAGGCGATACGCAGTATTTT
. TRBJ1-1 TRBD1 TRBV11-3 CASSSQGALAEAFF TGTGCCAGCAGCTCGCAGGGGGCGTTGGCTGAAGCTTTCTTT
few TRBJ2-7 TRBD1 TRBV2 CASRGQGAMGEQYF TGTGCCAGCAGAGGACAGGGGGCGATGGGCGAGCAGTACTTC
. TRBJ2-1 TRBD1 TRBV2 CASSVKTGAGNEQFF TGTGCCAGCAGTGTAAAGACAGGGGCAGGAAATGAGCAGTTCTTC
. TRBJ2-1 . TRBV5-6 CASLQTGTPTGNEQFF TGTGCCAGCTTACAAACCGGGACTCCGACGGGCAATGAGCAGTTCTTC
. TRBJ1-1 . TRBV5-1 CASSPGAGNTEAFF TGCGCCAGCAGCCCCGGGGCGGGTAACACTGAAGCTTTCTTT
. TRBJ2-1 TRBD2 TRBV4-2 CASSQDVGISGSQFF TGTGCCAGCAGCCAAGATGTGGGGATTAGCGGGAGTCAGTTCTTC
. TRBJ2-5 . TRBV28 CASSLRLLQETQYF TGTGCCAGCAGTTTACGGCTTCTACAAGAGACCCAGTACTTC
. TRBJ2-7 . TRBV7-2 CASSATYEQYF TGTGCCAGCAGCGCCACCTACGAGCAGTACTTC
. TRBJ1-4 TRBD1 TRBV5-1 CASSLGQTTNEKLFF TGCGCCAGCAGCCTGGGACAGACGACGAATGAAAAACTGTTTTTT
once TRBJ1-4 . TRBV2 CASRQDRIRGEWFF TGTGCCAGCAGGCAAGACAGGATTCGGGGGGAGTGGTTTTTC
. TRBJ1-2 . TRBV5-4 CASSFGAGGNYGYTF TGTGCCAGCAGCTTCGGTGCGGGGGGTAACTATGGCTACACCTTC
. TRBJ2-7 TRBD1 TRBV11-2 CASSLDRATYEQYF TGTGCCAGCAGCTTGGACAGGGCAACCTACGAGCAGTACTTC
many TRBJ1-5 . TRBV6-5 CASSYMGDQPQHF TGTGCCAGCAGTTACATGGGGGATCAGCCCCAGCATTTT
. TRBJ2-1 . TRBV27 CASSVAGAGYNEQFF TGTGCCAGCAGTGTGGCCGGGGCCGGCTACAATGAGCAGTTCTTC
few TRBJ2-7 . TRBV18 CASSPRAARTYEQYF TGTGCCAGCTCACCACGTGCGGCAAGAACCTACGAGCAGTACTTC
few TRBJ1-3 . TRBV10-3 CAIDSGNTIYF TGTGCCATCGACAGCGGAAACACCATATATTTT
. TRBJ1-2 . TRBV7-8 CASSLERGVYGYTF TGTGCCAGCAGCTTAGAGCGGGGAGTTTATGGCTACACCTTC
. TRBJ1-1 . TRBV7-8 CASSSYGGSEAFF TGTGCCAGCAGCTCGTACGGCGGCTCTGAAGCTTTCTTT
once TRBJ1-5 . TRBV6-1 CASSELGGGLPSQPQHF TGTGCCAGCAGTGAACTGGGAGGGGGATTGCCGTCCCAGCCCCAGCATTTT
. TRBJ1-1 . TRBV18 CASSPGLGTEAFF TGTGCCAGCTCACCAGGGCTAGGCACTGAAGCTTTCTTT
few TRBJ1-6 . TRBV10-3 CAISGASNSPLHF TGTGCCATCAGTGGGGCCTCAAATTCACCCCTCCACTTT
. TRBJ2-5 . TRBV19 CASSIDRGPQETQYF TGTGCCAGTAGTATAGACAGGGGTCCGCAAGAGACCCAGTACTTC
. TRBJ1-6 . TRBV19 CASSTSRATQNSPLHF TGTGCCAGTAGTACTTCCAGGGCAACTCAGAATTCACCCCTCCACTTT
once TRBJ1-1 . TRBV7-9 CASSYSGARATEAFF TGTGCCAGCAGCTATTCAGGGGCCAGGGCCACTGAAGCTTTCTTT
. TRBJ1-4 . TRBV5-1 CASTPSGSTNEKLFF TGCGCCAGCACCCCCAGCGGATCAACTAATGAAAAACTGTTTTTT
. TRBJ1-3 . TRBV4-3 CASSETGRGNTIYF TGCGCCAGCAGCGAAACAGGGAGGGGAAACACCATATATTTT
few TRBJ2-7 TRBD1 TRBV28 CASRDQGQLYLSEQYF TGTGCCAGCAGAGATCAGGGACAGCTCTACCTCTCCGAGCAGTACTTC
. TRBJ1-2 . TRBV11-1 CASSRGTGYTF TGTGCCAGCAGTCGAGGGACGGGCTACACCTTC
. TRBJ1-1 . TRBV5-1 CASSLPAGVITEAFF TGCGCCAGCAGCTTGCCGGCAGGGGTTATCACTGAAGCTTTCTTT
. TRBJ2-3 . TRBV18 CASSPRGYTDTQYF TGTGCCAGCTCACCTCGGGGATACACAGATACGCAGTATTTT
. TRBJ1-5 . TRBV5-1 CASSLSGGRYEPQHF TGCGCCAGCAGCTTGTCGGGGGGGCGCTATGAGCCCCAGCATTTT